Following are 31 T cell receptor beta chains from one sample sequenced in a study of T cell repertoires in cytomegalovirus infection. These TCRs are of unknown antigen specificity. TCRdb reanalysed the reads using MiXCR and keeps one entry per CDR3 protein. The repertoire holds over 100,000 distinct CDR3 sequences, with roughly a tenth as singletons. Sequenced sample: PBMCs, sequenced either directly or after in vitro stimulation (not recorded which). The receptors were sampled from a human donor in good health (CMV status not recorded). Some clones in this sample may be carry-over from other donors' samples.

This clonotype was detected a few times. This chain connects TRBV14 to TRBJ2-2, with 8 bases lining up with TRBD1. The CDR3 has 16 residues. Per the germline V gene, CDR1 is SGHDN and CDR2 is FVKESK. The trim removed 2 bases at V and 7 bases at J, leaving 9 bases unmatched. As DNA, the CDR3 is TGTGCCAGCAGCCAATTTAAAGGGACAGGCGACGGGGAGCTGTTTTTT. Amino acids: CASSQFKGTGDGELFF.

This clonotype has a count of ten or more. The J gene is TRBJ1-2, the V gene TRBV7-6; D is ambiguous. This CDR3 spans 14 amino acids. The V and J ends lost 5 bases and 6 bases respectively, with 16 bases between them. Germline CDR1 reads SGHVS; CDR2 reads FNYEAQ. Here the CDR3 reads CASSGGPYPHGYTF. The CDR3 coding sequence is TGTGCCAGCAGCGGCGGACCCTACCCGCATGGCTACACCTTC.

V usage is TRBV10-3 and J usage is TRBJ2-5; D possibly corresponds to TRBD2 (5 bases). Between the trimmed V and J ends, which lost 10 bases and 4 bases, there was a span of 16 bases. This CDR3 contains 13 residues. The germline gives CDR1 ENHRY, CDR2 SYGVKD. The CDR3 coding sequence is TGTGCCACCTTCCACCCCCGGGGAGAGACCCAGTACTTC. It yields the protein CATFHPRGETQYF.

In regard to this clonotype: One end of the junction varies from germline; a read error may be responsible. The chain uses TRBV5-6 and TRBJ1-1; no clear D gene. In germline, CDR1 is SGHDT, CDR2 YYEEEE. The CDR3 spans 16 residues. CDR3 nucleotides: TGTGCCAGCAGTCGGGGTGGCTTCCTGGGGAACACTGGAGCTTTCTTT. Its translation: CASSRGGFLGNTGAFF.

The chain couples TRBV7-9 to TRBJ1-1, with D perhaps matching TRBD1 (6 bases). This CDR3 spans 14 amino acids. Trimming removed 5 bases from V and 1 base from J, with 11 bases in between. The germline gives CDR1 SEHNR, CDR2 FQNEAQ (reference sequence). The CDR3 sequence is CASSVTGQNTEAFF. CDR3 nucleotides: TGTGCCAGCAGCGTAACGGGACAGAACACTGAAGCTTTCTTT.

V and J are TRBV15 and TRBJ2-1; maybe TRBD2 (5 bases). The CDR3 sequence is 15 residues long. V lost 0 bases, J lost 1 base, and 7 bases lay in between. The V gene's germline CDR1 is LNHNV and CDR2 YYDKDF (reference sequence). DNA for the CDR3: TGTGCCACCAGCAGAGATCGCGGGTCCTACAATGAGCAGTTCTTC. It yields the protein CATSRDRGSYNEQFF.

This clonotype was counted ten times or more. The genes are TRBV6-5 and TRBJ1-4; possible D gene TRBD1, 5 bases. CDR1 is MNHEY, CDR2 SVGAGI, per germline. V gave up 0 bases and J gave up 10 bases, with 12 bases separating them. The CDR3 sequence is 14 residues long. CDR3 DNA sequence: TGTGCCAGCAGTTACTCTGCAGGGTTCGGAAAACTGTTTTTT. Residues: CASSYSAGFGKLFF.

Only a few counts were recorded for this clonotype. This chain links TRBV5-4 with TRBJ2-7; 10 bases fit TRBD1. The germline V gene encodes CDR1 SGHNT and CDR2 YYREEE (reference sequence). This CDR3 contains 15 residues. V shed 3 bases and J 2 bases; nucleotides not matched to a gene: 5. The CDR3 loop reads CASSWDRGSTYEQYV. Written as DNA, the CDR3 is TGTGCCAGCAGCTGGGACAGGGGAAGCACCTACGAGCAGTACGTC.

This clonotype was observed a handful of times. This rearrangement joins TRBV6-1 to TRBJ2-7, with TRBD2 identical over 12 bases. Trimming removed 8 bases from V and 3 bases from J; junction bases left unmatched: 11. CDR3 length: 16 residues. Germline V gene data show CDR1 as MNHNS and CDR2 as SASEGT. CDR3 sequence: CASGLVGTSGLYEQYF. The DNA for the CDR3 is TGTGCCAGCGGTTTAGTAGGGACTAGCGGGCTCTACGAGCAGTACTTC.

This clonotype was found many times. CDR3 amino acids: CASSQGRDKYTDTQYF. The CDR3 region has the DNA TGTGCCAGCAGCCAAGGCCGCGACAAATACACAGATACGCAGTATTTT. The chain uses TRBV7-6 and TRBJ2-3; D remains ambiguous. V lost 5 bases and J 2 bases, leaving 17 bases between the germline ends. The germline CDR1 and CDR2 sequences are SGHVS and FNYEAQ. The CDR3 contains 16 residues.

Ten or more counts support this clonotype. This rearrangement joins TRBV7-2 to TRBJ2-5; D ambiguous. Trimming shortened V by 1 base and J by 4 bases, and 7 bases separated the two germline ends. Germline lookup yields CDR1 SGHTA and CDR2 FQGNSA. This CDR3 is 13 amino acids long. For the CDR3, the DNA is TGTGCCAGCAGCTTAGGGCAGGCAGAGACCCAGTACTTC. Its translation is CASSLGQAETQYF.

This clonotype occurred a few times. This chain joins TRBV4-3 and TRBJ2-7; 10 nucleotides match TRBD2. J lost 6 bases, V lost 0 bases, and 5 bases had no gene match. Looked up from germline, CDR1 is LGHNA and CDR2 is YSLEER. This CDR3 has 15 amino acids. CDR3 residues: CASSQEVAGGPEQYF. CDR3 bases: TGCGCCAGCAGCCAAGAGGTAGCGGGAGGTCCCGAGCAGTACTTC.

This clonotype was picked up one time. With a much larger clone just one base away, this may be a read error. The chain links TRBV4-1 to TRBJ1-2; D is unresolved. The germline gives CDR1 MGHRA, CDR2 YSYEKL. CDR3 length: 14 residues. CDR3 in DNA: TGCGCCAGCAGCCAAGATCTAGGGCAGTATGACTACACCTTC. It translates to CASSQDLGQYDYTF.

The CDR3 reads CASSYPRQGGNQPQHF. CDR3 nucleotide sequence: TGTGCCAGCAGTTACCCTCGGCAGGGCGGCAATCAGCCCCAGCATTTT. V and J are TRBV6-5 and TRBJ1-5, with D tentatively TRBD1 (5 bases). Germline V gives CDR1 MNHEY, CDR2 SVGAGI. The CDR3 length is 16 residues. V lost 2 bases and J 2 bases, leaving 13 bases between the germline ends.

The chain is built from TRBV28 and TRBJ1-2; D is undetermined. The CDR3 is 13 amino acids. The V gene's germline CDR1 is MDHEN and CDR2 SYDVKM. V was pared by 7 bases and J by 2 bases, with 11 bases between. The CDR3 nucleotides are TGTGCCAGCACCCCCCGGCAAAACTATGGCTACACCTTC. Translating it yields CASTPRQNYGYTF.

This clonotype has ten or more counts. The chain couples TRBV11-2 to TRBJ1-2, with D possibly being TRBD1 (5 bases). The length of the CDR3 is 12 residues. Germline loops: CDR1 SGHAT, CDR2 FQNNGV. Trimming cost V 3 bases and J 8 bases, with 10 bases left between them. The CDR3 DNA reads TGTGCCAGCAGCTTTACCCAGGGCGGCTACACCTTC. Encoded protein: CASSFTQGGYTF. The full variable domain, rest sourced from reference TRBV11-2 and TRBJ1-2, is EAGVAQSPRYKIIEKRQSVAFWCNPISGHATLYWYQQILGQGPKLLIQFQNNGVVDDSQLPKDRFSAERLKGVDSTLKIQPAKLEDSAVYLCASSFTQGGYTFGSGTRLTVV.

This clonotype was seen repeatedly, ten times or more. The V call is TRBV5-5, the J call TRBJ2-5; possibly TRBD1 or TRBD2 for D (6 bases each). Trimming left V 4 bases short and J 5 bases short, with 15 bases between. Germline V gene sequence: CDR1 SGHKS, CDR2 YYEKEE (reference sequence). The CDR3 is 14 residues long. Written as DNA, the CDR3 is TGTGCCAGCAGCCAAGCAACAGGGAGGGAGACCCAGTACTTC. It codes for CASSQATGRETQYF.

This rearrangement joins TRBV12-3 or TRBV12-4 to TRBJ1-4, with D uncertain. The CDR3 contains 19 residues. Trimming took off 3 bases at V and 3 bases at J, with 23 bases between the two ends. Here the CDR3 DNA reads TGTGCCAGCAGTTTTGTGCCCCCCCGGACGGTCCCGGCTAATGAAAAACTGTTTTTT. Translation gives CASSFVPPRTVPANEKLFF.

This clonotype has ten or more counts. The chain carries TRBV19 and TRBJ2-1; a weak D match, TRBD1 (6 bases). The V end was cut by 5 bases, the J end by 0 bases, with 14 bases between. This CDR3 is built from 16 residues. Germline V lookup: CDR1 LNHDA, CDR2 SQIVND (reference sequence). In nucleotides, the CDR3 is TGTGCCAGTAGTCTCAGGGGATCTAGCTCCTACAATGAGCAGTTCTTC. The encoded protein is CASSLRGSSSYNEQFF.

This clonotype was seen repeatedly, ten times or more. The chain joins TRBV5-1 to TRBJ2-1, with TRBD2 as a possible D gene (6 bases). CDR1 is SGHRS, CDR2 YFSETQ, per germline. CDR3 length equals 16 residues. V shed 0 bases and J shed 2 bases, with 12 bases lying between them. The CDR3 nucleotides are TGCGCCAGCAGCTTGGGTCTAGCGACCCCCTACAATGAGCAGTTCTTC. Protein product: CASSLGLATPYNEQFF.

This clonotype was seen more than once but under ten times. The gene calls are TRBV7-4 and TRBJ2-3; 8 nucleotides align to TRBD2. J lost 2 bases, V lost 5 bases, and 9 bases had no gene match. From germline, CDR1 is SGHVT and CDR2 SQSDAQ. This CDR3 spans 16 amino acids. CDR3 in DNA: TGTGCCAGCAGCCCACTGAGCGGGAGTAACACAGATACGCAGTATTTT. As protein: CASSPLSGSNTDTQYF.

This clonotype was observed a handful of times. This chain joins TRBV19 and TRBJ1-5; tentatively, D is TRBD1 (6 bases). The V gene's germline CDR1 is LNHDA and CDR2 SQIVND (reference sequence). The V end was cut by 5 bases, the J end by 9 bases, with 14 bases between. The CDR3 loop spans 13 amino acids. CDR3 DNA: TGTGCCAGTAGTTCTCGCCGGGGGGCGCCCCAGCATTTT. Translated: CASSSRRGAPQHF.

The CDR3 spells CASSAAASKTGSYEQYV. CDR3 nucleotide sequence: TGTGCCAGCAGTGCGGCGGCTAGCAAAACTGGGTCCTACGAGCAGTACGTC. The chain links TRBV27 to TRBJ2-7; a weak D match, TRBD2 (5 bases). The germline V gene has CDR1 MNHEY and CDR2 SMNVEV (reference sequence). Trimming cost V 5 bases and J 1 base, with 21 bases left between them. The CDR3 length is 17 residues.

There are many counts of this clonotype. One end of the junction varies from germline; a read error may be responsible. The chain employs TRBV4-1 and TRBJ2-6; D not resolved. This CDR3 spans 15 amino acids. Germline CDR1 MGHRA, CDR2 YSYEKL. CDR3 protein: CASSQGLSGANVLTF. The CDR3 region has the DNA TGTGCCAGCAGCCAAGGTCTCTCTGGGGCCAACGTCCTGACTTTC.

In its sample, this clonotype was seen many times. V gene TRBV2 combines with J gene TRBJ2-5; TRBD2 aligns across 16 bases. This CDR3 spans 16 amino acids. Trimming cost V 6 bases and J 5 bases; bases outside gene matches: 6. Germline V lookup: CDR1 SNHLY, CDR2 FYNNEI. CDR3 loop: CASSEGLAGGPETQYF. The CDR3 DNA sequence: TGTGCCAGCAGCGAGGGACTAGCGGGAGGGCCGGAGACCCAGTACTTC. The full variable domain, its missing parts supplied by reference TRBV2 and TRBJ2-5, is EPEVTQTPSHQVTQMGQEVILRCVPISNHLYFYWYRQILGQKVEFLVSFYNNEISEKSEIFDDQFSVERPDGSNFTLKIRSTKLEDSAMYFCASSEGLAGGPETQYFGPGTRLLVL.

The chain combines TRBV12-3 or TRBV12-4 with TRBJ1-1; TRBD1 is a possible D gene (6 bases). Trimming shortened V by 2 bases and J by 4 bases, and 14 bases separated the two germline ends. The CDR3 has 15 amino acids. The CDR3, as DNA: TGTGCCAGCAGTTTAACAGGGCGAGGGGGCACTGAAGCTTTCTTT. It translates to CASSLTGRGGTEAFF.

This clonotype was observed many times. This chain uses TRBV2 with TRBJ1-1; D possibly corresponds to TRBD1 (6 bases). V dropped 8 bases and J dropped 1 base, with 23 bases sitting between them. This CDR3 spans 17 amino acids. Germline values: CDR1 SNHLY, CDR2 FYNNEI. CDR3 sequence reads: CASRRSRDYRENTEAFF. As DNA, the CDR3 is TGTGCCAGCCGCCGCAGTCGGGATTACAGGGAGAACACTGAAGCTTTCTTT. Looking up the rest from reference TRBV2 and TRBJ1-1 gives the full variable domain: EPEVTQTPSHQVTQMGQEVILRCVPISNHLYFYWYRQILGQKVEFLVSFYNNEISEKSEIFDDQFSVERPDGSNFTLKIRSTKLEDSAMYFCASRRSRDYRENTEAFFGQGTRLTVV.

This clonotype turned up a few times. The chain carries TRBV7-9 and TRBJ2-1; D ambiguous. Trimming took 7 bases from V and 0 from J, leaving 13 bases between them. Germline V lookup: CDR1 SEHNR, CDR2 FQNEAQ (reference sequence). This CDR3 has 15 amino acids. The CDR3 nucleotides read TGTGCCAGCAAGGTTCAACTAAGCTCCTACAATGAGCAGTTCTTC. Protein product: CASKVQLSSYNEQFF.

This clonotype was counted at least ten times. The V and J genes are TRBV6-2 or TRBV6-3 and TRBJ2-7, with TRBD2 identical over 10 bases. The V gene's germline CDR1 is MNHEY and CDR2 SVGEGT. CDR3 size: 17 residues. Trimming at V came to 5 bases and at J to 3 bases, leaving 13 bases not matched to a gene. The CDR3 protein is CASSRSTGTSEYYEQYV. CDR3 in DNA: TGTGCCAGCAGTCGGTCGACCGGGACTAGCGAGTACTACGAGCAGTACGTC.

The chain uses TRBV28 and TRBJ1-6, with a weak D call TRBD1 (5 bases). The CDR3 is made up of 16 amino acids. V was shortened by 6 bases and J by 7 bases, with 19 bases between the two germline ends. Germline CDR1 is MDHEN and CDR2 is SYDVKM. The CDR3 spells CASSTARRGSNSPLHF. Here the CDR3 DNA reads TGTGCCAGCAGCACCGCACGACGGGGGTCGAATTCACCCCTCCACTTT.

This clonotype was counted many times. The gene calls are TRBV12-3 or TRBV12-4 and TRBJ1-4; D is possibly TRBD1 (6 bases). Trimming shortened V by 3 bases and J by 5 bases, and 10 bases separated the two germline ends. The CDR3 sequence is 14 residues long. This chain's CDR3 is CASSFWQGNEKLFF. In nucleotides, the CDR3 is TGTGCCAGCAGTTTTTGGCAGGGGAATGAAAAACTGTTTTTT.